Each of the 22 T cell receptor beta chains below was sequenced from the same sample in a study of sequential checkpoint blockade in melanoma. Treatment of the sample: randomized to nivolumab then ipilimumab (arm A) or the reverse (arm B). Measured with immunoSEQ multiplex PCR; TCRdb has only the in-frame clones, and not every one. The sample includes 35,000 to 40,000 clones, more than 80% of them seen just once. The specimen comprised CD8+ T cells sorted from blood (inferred from file names), sampled from a patient given nivolumab and ipilimumab in sequence. The receptors shown here come from a human donor with melanoma.

V is TRBV29-1 and J is TRBJ2-7, with TRBD1 identical over 8 bases. This CDR3 region has 12 residues. V shed 7 bases, J shed 7 bases, and the junction held 9 bases outside the gene matches. Germline V gene sequence: CDR1 SQVTM, CDR2 ANQGSEA. The CDR3 nucleotides read TGCAGCGCCGGGACAGGCCCGGGGGAGCAGTACTTC. This encodes CSAGTGPGEQYF.

CDR3 in amino acids: CASSLLLTGAYEQYF. CDR3 nucleotides: TGCGCCAGCAGCCTATTACTGACAGGGGCCTACGAGCAGTACTTC. V usage is TRBV4-1 and J usage is TRBJ2-7; the match to TRBD1 covers 8 bases. The CDR3 runs 15 residues. The germline V gene encodes CDR1 MGHRA and CDR2 YSYEKL. J gave up 2 bases and V 4 bases, and 7 bases lay outside the gene matches.

The V and J genes are TRBV2 and TRBJ2-7; 9 bases are a match to TRBD1. This CDR3 is 15 amino acids long. From germline, CDR1 is SNHLY and CDR2 FYNNEI. With 7 bases clipped from V and 3 bases from J, the junction kept 10 bases outside the gene matches. The CDR3 spells CASTMDRGELYEQYV. CDR3 in DNA: TGTGCCAGCACCATGGACAGGGGCGAACTCTACGAGCAGTACGTC.

This rearrangement joins TRBV29-1 to TRBJ2-7, with 10 bases lining up with TRBD1. J was trimmed by 4 bases and V by 6 bases; bases with no gene match: 6. This CDR3 has 13 amino acids. Germline CDR1 reads SQVTM; CDR2 reads ANQGSEA. CDR3 sequence reads: CSVLTGGAYEQYF. The DNA for the CDR3 is TGCAGCGTCTTGACAGGGGGCGCGTACGAGCAGTACTTC.

The rearrangement links TRBV7-8 to TRBJ2-3, with 13 bases identical to TRBD2. Trimming took 4 bases from V and 6 from J; bases not matched to a gene: 10. Germline V gene lookup returns CDR1 SGHVS and CDR2 FQNEAQ. This CDR3 is 17 amino acids long. This CDR3 is CASSWVGTSGMVDTQYF. The CDR3 nucleotides read TGTGCCAGCAGCTGGGTCGGGACTAGCGGGATGGTCGATACGCAGTATTTT. The full variable domain, completed using reference TRBV7-8 and TRBJ2-3, is GAGVSQSPRYKVAKRGQDVALRCDPISGHVSLFWYQQALGQGPEFLTYFQNEAQLDKSGLPSDRFFAERPEGSVSTLKIQRTQQEDSAVYLCASSWVGTSGMVDTQYFGPGTRLTVL.

The chain links TRBV6-1 to TRBJ1-3; a weak D match, TRBD1 (5 bases). Germline V gives CDR1 MNHNS, CDR2 SASEGT. This CDR3 has 17 residues. V lost 2 bases to trimming and J lost 0 bases, with 14 bases between them. The CDR3 nucleotides read TGTGCCAGCAGTGAAATTTGGGGCAGATCCTCTGGAAACACCATATATTTT. Its protein is CASSEIWGRSSGNTIYF.

The chain has TRBV7-3 and TRBJ2-1, with D possibly TRBD2 on 6 matching bases. The ends were cut back, 5 bases at V and 0 bases at J, with 11 bases in the middle. The CDR3 totals 15 residues. CDR1 and CDR2 (germline): SGHTA, FQGTGA. CDR3 in amino acids: CASSPLANSYNEQFF. The DNA of the CDR3 is TGTGCCAGCAGCCCGCTAGCGAACTCCTACAATGAGCAGTTCTTC.

Only one count was recorded for this clone. The genes are TRBV16 and TRBJ2-7; 9 bases are a match to TRBD1. Trimming cost V 3 bases and J 4 bases; bases outside gene matches: 4. From germline, CDR1 is KGHSY and CDR2 FQNENV. CDR3 length equals 14 residues. The CDR3 DNA sequence: TGTGCCAGCAGCCAGGGGACAGGGAGTTACGAGCAGTACTTC. This gives the protein CASSQGTGSYEQYF.

The gene calls are TRBV11-3 and TRBJ2-2, with 10 bases identical to TRBD2. The CDR3 length is 17 residues. The ends lost 1 base at V and 8 bases at J; junction bases unmatched: 10. Germline assignment: CDR1 SGHNT and CDR2 YENEEA. This CDR3 reads CASSLVGTSERLGELFF. The CDR3 DNA reads TGTGCCAGCAGCTTAGTCGGGACTAGCGAACGCTTAGGGGAGCTGTTTTTT.

The chain couples TRBV6-6 to TRBJ2-7; 14 bases agree with TRBD2. The CDR3 sequence is 16 residues long. The J segment lost 4 bases and the V segment lost 2 bases, leaving 4 bases of the junction unmatched. The V gene's germline CDR1 is MNHNY and CDR2 SVGAGI (reference sequence). Here the CDR3 reads CASSYLGLAGGYEQYF. The CDR3 bases are TGTGCCAGCAGTTACCTCGGACTAGCGGGGGGTTACGAGCAGTACTTC.

The V and J genes are TRBV6-6 and TRBJ1-3; D may be TRBD1 (6 bases). The CDR3 covers 15 residues. The V end was cut by 7 bases, the J end by 5 bases, with 18 bases between. Germline CDR1 is MNHNY and CDR2 is SVGAGI (reference sequence). CDR3 in amino acids: CASTNLPGERNTIYF. Written as DNA, the CDR3 is TGTGCCAGCACCAATTTGCCAGGGGAAAGAAACACCATATATTTT.

The chain is built from TRBV27 and TRBJ2-7; 9 bases match TRBD1. The V gene's germline CDR1 is MNHEY and CDR2 SMNVEV (reference sequence). V was clipped by 0 bases and J by 6 bases; unmatched bases: 12. The CDR3 is 17 amino acids. CDR3 residues: CASSLSGTPGQGSEQYF. The CDR3 DNA reads TGTGCCAGCAGTTTATCGGGGACGCCGGGACAGGGTTCCGAGCAGTACTTC.

CDR3 residues: CASSLEPGGANQPQHF. The CDR3 DNA follows: TGTGCCAGCAGCTTAGAGCCCGGGGGGGCAAATCAGCCCCAGCATTTT. This chain uses TRBV7-6 with TRBJ1-5; tentatively, D is TRBD1 (6 bases). The CDR3 length is 16 residues. V lost 1 base and J 4 bases, leaving 14 bases between the germline ends. Per the germline V gene, CDR1 is SGHVS and CDR2 is FNYEAQ.

This clone was observed a single time. The chain combines TRBV14 with TRBJ2-3; 9 positions match TRBD2. Germline V gene data show CDR1 as SGHDN and CDR2 as FVKESK. The CDR3 spans 15 residues. Trimming took 1 base from V and 1 from J; bases not matched to a gene: 0. The CDR3 spells CASSQGTSGTDTQYF. DNA for the CDR3: TGTGCCAGCAGCCAAGGGACTAGCGGCACAGATACGCAGTATTTT. Variable domain in full (rest from reference TRBV14 and TRBJ2-3): EAGVTQFPSHSVIEKGQTVTLRCDPISGHDNLYWYRRVMGKEIKFLLHFVKESKQDESGMPNNRFLAERTGGTYSTLKVQPAELEDSGVYFCASSQGTSGTDTQYFGPGTRLTVL.

The V gene is TRBV11-2, the J gene TRBJ2-7, with 10 bases that match TRBD1. Looked up from germline, CDR1 is SGHAT and CDR2 is FQNNGV. This CDR3 is built from 15 residues. V lost 3 bases and J lost 5; bases outside the gene matches: 7. The CDR3, as DNA: TGTGCCAGCAGCTTTTACCGGGACAGGGGCGACGAGCAGTACTTC. The encoded protein is CASSFYRDRGDEQYF.

V is TRBV9 and J is TRBJ2-5; D is ambiguous. CDR1 and CDR2 from the germline V gene are SGDLS and YYNGEE. There are 14 residues in the CDR3. Between the trimmed V and J ends, which lost 1 base and 1 base, there was a span of 8 bases. Here the CDR3 reads CASSVFGAQETQYF. CDR3 nucleotide sequence: TGTGCCAGCAGCGTATTTGGAGCCCAAGAGACCCAGTACTTC.

The gene calls are TRBV5-1 and TRBJ2-2; 9 bases map to TRBD2. The V gene's germline CDR1 is SGHRS and CDR2 YFSETQ. V shed 5 bases and J 5 bases; nucleotides not matched to a gene: 4. This CDR3 is 14 amino acids long. CDR3 in DNA: TGCGCCAGCAGGTCCCTAGCGGGGACCGGGGAGCTGTTTTTT. Translation gives CASRSLAGTGELFF.

The rearrangement uses TRBV5-1 and TRBJ2-7; 8 bases agree with TRBD1. The trim removed 4 bases at V and 4 bases at J, leaving 10 bases unmatched. Germline CDR1 is SGHRS and CDR2 is YFSETQ. This CDR3 is built from 15 residues. The CDR3 nucleotides are TGCGCCAGCAGCCTCGGACAGGGTGTTATGTACGAGCAGTACGTC. The encoded protein is CASSLGQGVMYEQYV.

The gene calls are TRBV5-4 and TRBJ1-1; TRBD1 aligns across 7 bases. The CDR3 consists of 12 residues. V dropped 4 bases and J dropped 8; count of bases not matched to a gene: 5. CDR1 SGHNT and CDR2 YYREEE come from the germline V gene (reference sequence). In DNA form, the CDR3 reads TGTGCCAGCAGCACTTCCAGGGGGGAAGCTTTCTTT. Translation: CASSTSRGEAFF.

V gene TRBV28 combines with J gene TRBJ2-2, with D perhaps TRBD1 (6 bases). Trimming left V 5 bases short and J 5 bases short, with 15 bases between. CDR1 is MDHEN and CDR2 is SYDVKM in the germline V gene. The CDR3 is 15 amino acids. The CDR3 here is CASSLGAGVTGELFF. The DNA for the CDR3 is TGTGCCAGCAGTCTCGGGGCAGGGGTTACCGGGGAGCTGTTTTTT.

This sequence joins TRBV9 and TRBJ1-1; the D is unclear. The V and J ends lost 0 bases and 3 bases respectively, with 12 bases between them. CDR3 length: 15 amino acids. Germline assignment: CDR1 SGDLS and CDR2 YYNGEE. CDR3 amino acids: CASSVVGAGDTEAFF. In DNA form, the CDR3 reads TGTGCCAGCAGCGTAGTGGGAGCCGGAGACACTGAAGCTTTCTTT. Looking up the rest from reference TRBV9 and TRBJ1-1 gives the full variable domain: DSGVTQTPKHLITATGQRVTLRCSPRSGDLSVYWYQQSLDQGLQFLIQYYNGEERAKGNILERFSAQQFPDLHSELNLSSLELGDSALYFCASSVVGAGDTEAFFGQGTRLTVV.

This chain connects TRBV2 to TRBJ2-7; 10 bases agree with TRBD2. V was clipped by 10 bases and J by 2 bases; unmatched bases: 2. Germline CDR1 reads SNHLY; CDR2 reads FYNNEI. CDR3 length: 12 residues. CDR3 sequence reads: CATGLAAYEQYV. DNA of the CDR3: TGTGCCACCGGACTAGCGGCCTACGAGCAGTACGTC.